This TCR beta chain was found in a study of breast tumors, draining lymph nodes, adjacent tissues. TCRdb re-called the multiplex PCR reads through MiXCR, storing one row per CDR3 protein. The profile shows fewer than 20,000 distinct CDR3 sequences, 52% of them singletons. Germline-derived CDR1 and CDR2 are DFQATT and SNEGSKA (reference sequence). The CDR3 runs 16 residues. V was pared by 6 bases and J by 2 bases, with 14 bases of the junction left unmatched. As for this clonotype: The antigen is undetermined.

Study-level results: Findings are consistent with lymph node origin and intratumoral expansion of most tumor T cells. That most tumor T cells come from lymph nodes remained unproven. Tumor and nontumor repertoires were significantly more similar in luminal-like than in basal-like breast cancer.

The material sequenced was tumor-adjacent breast tissue. The chain joins TRBV20-1 to TRBJ2-7, with TRBD2 identical over 9 bases. This TCR derives from a female donor with breast cancer. Some clones in this sample may be carry-over from other donors' samples. The CDR3 sequence is CSAYVTSGAPPYEQYF. CDR3 nucleotide sequence: TGCAGTGCCTATGTGACTAGCGGAGCTCCTCCCTACGAGCAGTACTTC.